This is a list of T cell receptor beta chains from one sample in a study of blood T cell repertoires in COVID-19. Libraries were prepared by immunoSEQ multiplex PCR; TCRdb keeps only in-frame clonotypes and omits some of them. This table has roughly 250,000 clones, 80% to 85% appearing once. The sequenced sample was peripheral blood. The receptors shown here come from a woman between 55 and 75 years old with active or convalescent COVID-19. Each CDR3 is given without its conserved first and last residue.

J,V,CDR3
TRBJ1-4,TRBV5-1,ASSLAQGNEKLF
TRBJ1-2,TRBV18,ASSPSTGPMTNYGYT
TRBJ2-1,TRBV7-2,ASSLWWGGTYNEQF
TRBJ1-1,TRBV4-3,ASSQDWGSPMNTEAF
TRBJ2-7,TRBV9,ASSEGGGGPSYEQY
TRBJ1-2,TRBV4-1,ASSQFAGDRGYT
TRBJ1-2,TRBV18,ASSPPGDRYGYT
TRBJ1-5,TRBV15,ATSRADRGLQPQH
TRBJ1-6,TRBV28,ASSPQGSHNSPLH
TRBJ2-3,TRBV5-1,ASSSLAGGTDTQY
TRBJ1-1,TRBV28,ASRTDREAEAF
TRBJ2-3,TRBV5-1,ASSDQRGGWDTQY
TRBJ1-1,TRBV11-2,ASRPTGNTEAF
TRBJ1-2,TRBV29-1,SVVDRSFGGYT
TRBJ2-2,TRBV4-1,ASSRETGGIMTGELF
TRBJ1-2,TRBV11-2,ASSYRGLLGGYT
TRBJ1-4,TRBV30,AWSGPYRAFNEKLF